The rows below give T cell receptor beta chains drawn from one sample of a study of vaccination effects on CD4 cells after COVID-19. TCRdb keeps only in-frame clones here, not all; method: immunoSEQ multiplex PCR. This table holds about 73,000 clones, 60% to 75% found once. Their specific antigens are unknown. Sequencing was performed on CD4+ T cells from PBMCs cultured with HCoV-NL63 spike peptides, taken before COVID-19 vaccination. Receptor source: a human donor who received a COVID-19 vaccine. Each CDR3 is given without its conserved first and last residue.

>TRBV7-2|TRBJ2-1
ASRLAGGNNEQF
>TRBV19|TRBJ2-1
ASSRPLAGNEQF
>TRBV5-4|TRBJ1-2
ASSPYSHGYT
>TRBV7-6|TRBJ2-2
ASSLHDRTRPPLNTGELF
>TRBV6-6|TRBJ1-3
ASSYSAGWKNTIY
>TRBV6-2/TRBV6-3|TRBJ2-5
ASSSGFTGYQETQY
>TRBV6-5|TRBJ2-1
ASSSRIFSYNEQF
>TRBV5-1|TRBJ2-1
ASSPDSYNEQF
>TRBV14|TRBJ2-2
ASSQEIAPWTGELF
>TRBV9|TRBJ2-1
ASSGPYNEQF
>TRBV7-8|TRBJ1-6
ASSLESGRYSPLH
>TRBV2|TRBJ2-3
ASSLAGGGTDTQY
>TRBV18|TRBJ1-2
ASSPRSQDYDYT
>TRBV27|TRBJ2-1
ASRASPYNEQF
>TRBV20-1|TRBJ1-2
SAYDSYGYT
>TRBV24-1|TRBJ2-4
ATSAARTGGNIQY
>TRBV28|TRBJ2-5
ASSFYGVLQETQY
>TRBV30|TRBJ2-5
AWGKQETQY
>TRBV7-9|TRBJ2-5
ASSLYETQY
>TRBV7-2|TRBJ2-1
ASSTRGFMYEQF
>TRBV28|TRBJ1-2
ASTPARALTYGYT
>TRBV6-5|TRBJ2-1
ASSSLGKGAWDEQF
>TRBV5-1|TRBJ1-1
ASSPTAGQGTEAF
>TRBV5-5|TRBJ1-1
ASSWGQPNTEAF
>TRBV24-1|TRBJ1-2
ATSGQGHGYT
>TRBV2|TRBJ1-1
ASSRGTGGTEAF
>TRBV19|TRBJ1-2
ASSGTGGGYGYT
>TRBV3-1/TRBV3-2|TRBJ1-4
ASSQGTLGFIEEKLF
>TRBV19|TRBJ2-3
ASSSTDSTDTQY
>TRBV7-2|TRBJ1-6
ASSPRIRLSSPLH
>TRBV6-5|TRBJ2-3
AIGRTGITDTQY
>TRBV5-1|TRBJ1-4
ASSLEGKNRGGEKLF
>TRBV3-1/TRBV3-2|TRBJ2-2
ASSQGPHSNTGELF
>TRBV11-3|TRBJ1-3
ASSLSGTRNTIY
>TRBV5-8|TRBJ1-1
ASSLVSGMNTEAF
>TRBV18|TRBJ1-4
ASSPGILEKLF
>TRBV7-2|TRBJ1-2
ASSSKVGTRSYGYT
>TRBV10-2|TRBJ2-3
ASSEAGEDTQY
>TRBV7-8|TRBJ1-2
ASSLGQPYGYT
>TRBV19|TRBJ1-4
ASSPWPGANEKLF
>TRBV3-1/TRBV3-2|TRBJ1-3
ASTIDRFSGNTIY
>TRBV27|TRBJ1-6
ASSPFPPRRTTYNSPLH
>TRBV24-1|TRBJ2-5
ATRDNQETQY
>TRBV24-1|TRBJ2-1
ATSEGQRDEQF
>TRBV10-2|TRBJ1-6
ASRDRGNTSPLH
>TRBV5-1|TRBJ2-3
ASSSLSSGASSTDTQY
>TRBV2|TRBJ1-5
ASRGGLTNQPQH
>TRBV6-4|TRBJ1-2
ASSVSQGNYGYT
>TRBV9|TRBJ1-1
ASSLQSRGTEAF
>TRBV3-1/TRBV3-2|TRBJ2-2
ASREVRGRVGELF
>TRBV30|TRBJ1-2
AWSFLSSYT
>TRBV7-8|TRBJ1-2
ASSQTGTDVHGYT